The 12 T cell receptor beta chains given below trace back to one sample, sequenced in a study of CD8 T cells in Susac syndrome. When the RNA was reverse transcribed, random hexamers were used with an input of about 0.45 to 1 ug. MiXCR was run by TCRdb on the immunoSEQ multiplex PCR reads, yielding one entry per CDR3 protein. The data show a few hundred thousand distinct CDR3 sequences, more than 80% seen once. Sequenced: CD8+ T cells from PBMCs. Receptor source: a human donor with multiple sclerosis.

This chain uses TRBV19 with TRBJ2-7; 8 positions agree with TRBD2. Germline assignment: CDR1 LNHDA and CDR2 SQIVND (reference sequence). The CDR3 sequence is 14 residues long. V trimming: 4 bases; J trimming: 6 bases; junction bases outside the gene matches: 8. For the CDR3, the DNA is TGTGCCAGTAGTAGCGGAGGGAGCGGGGGCGAGCAGTACTTC. Encoded protein: CASSSGGSGGEQYF.

This rearrangement joins TRBV13 to TRBJ2-1, with 7 bases identical to TRBD1. The CDR3 is 12 amino acids. Unmatched junction bases numbered 7, after V lost 4 bases and J lost 13 bases. The germline V gene has CDR1 PRHDT and CDR2 FYEKMQ (reference sequence). The CDR3 nucleotides read TGTGCCAGCAGCTCCTCCGGGACAGTCCAGTTCTTC. It specifies CASSSSGTVQFF.

This clonotype appeared once. The V gene is TRBV7-9, the J gene TRBJ2-1; TRBD2 agrees at 7 bases. Germline CDR1 is SEHNR and CDR2 is FQNEAQ (reference sequence). The V segment lost 4 bases and the J segment 1 base; nucleotides outside the gene matches: 16. The CDR3 extends over 19 amino acids. CDR3 protein: CASSSTSPSHPQSYNEQFF. DNA for the CDR3: TGTGCCAGCAGCTCGACTAGCCCGTCCCATCCCCAATCCTACAATGAGCAGTTCTTC.

DNA of the CDR3: TGTGCCAGCGGGTGGACGGTGAGCTCCTACGAGCAGTACTTC. Protein product: CASGWTVSSYEQYF. The V and J genes are TRBV6-1 and TRBJ2-7; D not certain. V was cut by 8 bases and J by 0 bases, with 14 bases left in between. Looked up from germline, CDR1 is MNHNS and CDR2 is SASEGT. This CDR3 region has 14 residues.

The gene calls are TRBV2 and TRBJ2-1, with 8 bases fitting TRBD2. CDR3 size: 12 residues. Germline V CDR1 and CDR2: SNHLY, FYNNEI. The CDR3 region is CASGSTYNEQFF. In DNA, the CDR3 is TGTGCGAGCGGGAGCACCTACAATGAGCAGTTCTTC.

The chain couples TRBV5-6 to TRBJ2-2, with 7 positions matching TRBD1. V shed 0 bases, J shed 5 bases, and the junction held 4 bases outside the gene matches. The CDR3 length is 15 residues. Germline loops: CDR1 SGHDT, CDR2 YYEEEE. The CDR3, as DNA: TGTGCCAGCAGCTTGGTAGGGACAGAGACCGGGGAGCTGTTTTTT. It encodes CASSLVGTETGELFF. Using reference TRBV5-6 and TRBJ2-2 for the parts outside the CDR3, the full variable domain is DAGVTQSPTHLIKTRGQQVTLRCSPKSGHDTVSWYQQALGQGPQFIFQYYEEEERQRGNFPDRFSGHQFPNYSSELNVNALLLGDSALYLCASSLVGTETGELFFGEGSRLTVL.

The chain joins TRBV19 to TRBJ1-4; 10 bases map to TRBD1. V trimming: 7 bases; J trimming: 2 bases; junction bases outside the gene matches: 7. Germline-derived CDR1 and CDR2 are LNHDA and SQIVND (reference sequence). The CDR3 is 16 residues long. The CDR3 sequence is CASTPTGGFTNEKLFF. The DNA for the CDR3 is TGTGCCAGTACCCCGACAGGGGGCTTTACTAATGAAAAACTGTTTTTT.

V gene TRBV29-1 combines with J gene TRBJ2-2; weak D call: TRBD1 (6 bases). Germline V gene data show CDR1 as SQVTM and CDR2 as ANQGSEA. Trimming removed 0 bases at V and 2 bases at J, with 10 bases between. The CDR3 runs to 15 residues. Here the CDR3 DNA reads TGCAGCGTTGAAGAGGCAGGGGATAACACCGGGGAGCTGTTTTTT. It codes for CSVEEAGDNTGELFF.

The V call is TRBV13, the J call TRBJ2-1; D is undetermined. V was shortened by 5 bases and J by 4 bases, with 12 bases between the two germline ends. CDR3 length: 14 amino acids. Germline lookup yields CDR1 PRHDT and CDR2 FYEKMQ (reference sequence). The CDR3 nucleotides read TGTGCCAGCAGCCCAACATATTTATACAATGAGCAGTTCTTC. It yields the protein CASSPTYLYNEQFF.

J is TRBJ2-5 and V is TRBV12-3 or TRBV12-4; tentative D call: TRBD1 (6 bases). Trimming stripped 7 bases from V and 5 bases from J, with 14 bases between. The CDR3 is 13 residues long. DNA of the CDR3: TGTGCCAGCACCCAAACAGGGTCCGAGACCCAGTACTTC. It encodes CASTQTGSETQYF.

V and J are TRBV5-1 and TRBJ2-2; 11 bases are a match to TRBD2. Germline V lookup: CDR1 SGHRS, CDR2 YFSETQ. The CDR3 is 17 amino acids. V lost 4 bases and J lost 2; bases outside the gene matches: 7. The CDR3 DNA is TGCGCCAGCAGCCAAACACTAGCGGGAGCTAACACCGGGGAGCTGTTTTTT. Translating it yields CASSQTLAGANTGELFF.

The chain links TRBV6-5 to TRBJ2-4, with D possibly matching TRBD2 (7 bases). This CDR3 has 17 residues. The ends were cut back, 4 bases at V and 2 bases at J, with 18 bases in the middle. CDR1 and CDR2 from the germline V gene are MNHEY and SVGAGI. The CDR3 DNA reads as TGTGCCAGCAGTTCACCCGGAGAGGGGGGGCCCAAAAACATTCAGTACTTC. Protein: CASSSPGEGGPKNIQYF.